This T cell receptor beta chain was recovered during a study of cytomegalovirus exposure and HLA in healthy donors. This clone was seen a handful of times. Trimming took off 0 bases at V and 7 bases at J, with 6 bases between the two ends. The CDR3 spans 13 residues. Germline V gene sequence: CDR1 MNHEY, CDR2 SVGAGI. With 60 Vbeta and 13 Jbeta primers, the PCR was carried out. Libraries were prepared by immunoSEQ multiplex PCR; TCRdb keeps only in-frame clonotypes and omits some of them. The sample lists around 78,000 clones; more than 65% were seen once. This receptor was taken from a woman aged 40 to 50 in good health and CMV-seropositive. The specimen sequenced was PBMCs. The chain links TRBV6-5 to TRBJ1-4; D unclear. Here the CDR3 DNA reads TGTGCCAGCAGTTACTCGTTCGGTGAAAAACTGTTTTTT. This translates into CASSYSFGEKLFF.